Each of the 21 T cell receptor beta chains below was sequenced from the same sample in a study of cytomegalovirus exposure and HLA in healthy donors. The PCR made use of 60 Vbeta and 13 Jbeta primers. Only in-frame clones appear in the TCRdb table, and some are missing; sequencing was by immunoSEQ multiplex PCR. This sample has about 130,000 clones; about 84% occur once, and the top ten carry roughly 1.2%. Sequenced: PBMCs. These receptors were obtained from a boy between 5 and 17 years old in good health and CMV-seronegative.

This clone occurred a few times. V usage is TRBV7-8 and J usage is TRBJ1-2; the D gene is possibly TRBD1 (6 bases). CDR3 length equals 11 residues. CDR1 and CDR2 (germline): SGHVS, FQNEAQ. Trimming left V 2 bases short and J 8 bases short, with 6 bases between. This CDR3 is CASSLTGGYTF. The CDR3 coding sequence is TGTGCCAGCAGCTTAACAGGGGGCTACACCTTC. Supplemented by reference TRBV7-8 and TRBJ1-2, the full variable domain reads GAGVSQSPRYKVAKRGQDVALRCDPISGHVSLFWYQQALGQGPEFLTYFQNEAQLDKSGLPSDRFFAERPEGSVSTLKIQRTQQEDSAVYLCASSLTGGYTFGSGTRLTVV.

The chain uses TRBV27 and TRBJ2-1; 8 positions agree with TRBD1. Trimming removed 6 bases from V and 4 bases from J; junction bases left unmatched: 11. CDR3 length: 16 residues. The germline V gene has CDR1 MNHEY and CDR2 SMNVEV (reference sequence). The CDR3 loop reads CASREGVGQAYNEQFF. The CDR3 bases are TGTGCCAGCAGGGAGGGCGTGGGACAGGCGTACAATGAGCAGTTCTTC.

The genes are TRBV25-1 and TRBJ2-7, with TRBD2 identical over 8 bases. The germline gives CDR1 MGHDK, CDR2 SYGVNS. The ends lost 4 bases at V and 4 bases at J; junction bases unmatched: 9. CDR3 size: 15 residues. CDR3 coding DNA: TGTGCCAGCAGTGCTCCGGGAGGGCTTGGTTACGAGCAGTACTTC. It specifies CASSAPGGLGYEQYF.

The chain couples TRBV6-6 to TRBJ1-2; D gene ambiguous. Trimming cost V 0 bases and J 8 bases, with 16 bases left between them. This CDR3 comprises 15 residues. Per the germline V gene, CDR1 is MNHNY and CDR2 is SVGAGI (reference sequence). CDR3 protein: CASSYSTRISGGYTF. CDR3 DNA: TGTGCCAGCAGTTACTCGACACGGATCTCAGGAGGCTACACCTTC.

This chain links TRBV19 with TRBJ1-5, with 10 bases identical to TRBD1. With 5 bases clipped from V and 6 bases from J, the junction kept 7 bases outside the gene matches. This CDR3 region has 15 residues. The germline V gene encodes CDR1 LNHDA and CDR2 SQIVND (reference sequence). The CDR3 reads CASSPRTGGSQPQHF. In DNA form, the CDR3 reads TGTGCCAGTAGTCCTAGGACAGGGGGAAGTCAGCCCCAGCATTTT.

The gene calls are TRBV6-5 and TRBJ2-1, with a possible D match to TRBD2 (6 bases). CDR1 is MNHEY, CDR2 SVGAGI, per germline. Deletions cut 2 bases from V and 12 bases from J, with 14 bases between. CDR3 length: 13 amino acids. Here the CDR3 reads CASSYMGGAGQFF. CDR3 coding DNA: TGTGCCAGCAGTTACATGGGGGGAGCGGGGCAGTTCTTC.

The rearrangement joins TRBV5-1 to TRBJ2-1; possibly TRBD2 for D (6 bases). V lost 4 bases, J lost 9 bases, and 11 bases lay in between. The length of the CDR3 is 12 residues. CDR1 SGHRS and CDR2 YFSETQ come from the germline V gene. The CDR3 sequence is CASSLVGGEQFF. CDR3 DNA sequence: TGCGCCAGCAGCCTAGTGGGGGGTGAGCAGTTCTTC.

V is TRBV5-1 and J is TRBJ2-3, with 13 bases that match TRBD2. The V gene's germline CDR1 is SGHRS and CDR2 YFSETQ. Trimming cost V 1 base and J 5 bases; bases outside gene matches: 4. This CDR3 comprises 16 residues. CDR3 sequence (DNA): TGCGCCAGCAGCTTGTCCGGACTAGCGGGAGAAGATACGCAGTATTTT. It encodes CASSLSGLAGEDTQYF. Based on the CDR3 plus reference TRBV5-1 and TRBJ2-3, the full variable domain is KAGVTQTPRYLIKTRGQQVTLSCSPISGHRSVSWYQQTPGQGLQFLFEYFSETQRNKGNFPGRFSGRQFSNSRSEMNVSTLELGDSALYLCASSLSGLAGEDTQYFGPGTRLTVL.

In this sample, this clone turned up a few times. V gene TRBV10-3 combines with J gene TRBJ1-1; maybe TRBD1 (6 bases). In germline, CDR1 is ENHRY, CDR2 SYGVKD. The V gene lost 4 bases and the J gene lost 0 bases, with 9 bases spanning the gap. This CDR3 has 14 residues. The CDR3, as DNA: TGTGCCATCAGTGGGGACAACATGAACACTGAAGCTTTCTTT. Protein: CAISGDNMNTEAFF.

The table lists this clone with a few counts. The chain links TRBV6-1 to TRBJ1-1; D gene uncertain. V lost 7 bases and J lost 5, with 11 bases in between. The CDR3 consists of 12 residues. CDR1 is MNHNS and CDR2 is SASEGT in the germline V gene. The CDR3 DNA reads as TGTGCCAGCACTGGGCAGCTGACTGAAGCTTTCTTT. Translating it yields CASTGQLTEAFF.

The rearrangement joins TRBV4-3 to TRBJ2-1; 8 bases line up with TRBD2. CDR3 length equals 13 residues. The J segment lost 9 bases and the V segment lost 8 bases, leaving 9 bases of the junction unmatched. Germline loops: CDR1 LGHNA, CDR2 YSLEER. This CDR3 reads CASQAGVAGEQFF. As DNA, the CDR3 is TGCGCCAGCCAAGCGGGAGTCGCTGGTGAGCAGTTCTTC.

CDR3 protein: CASSLVTGGSYGYTF. The CDR3 bases are TGTGCCAGCAGCTTGGTGACAGGGGGCAGCTATGGCTACACCTTC. This chain uses TRBV5-4 with TRBJ1-2; 10 bases match TRBD1. CDR3 length: 15 residues. The V gene end was trimmed by 0 bases and the J gene end by 4 bases; junction bases not matched to a gene: 3. Germline loops: CDR1 SGHNT, CDR2 YYREEE (reference sequence). Full variable domain (remainder filled in from reference TRBV5-4 and TRBJ1-2): ETGVTQSPTHLIKTRGQQVTLRCSSQSGHNTVSWYQQALGQGPQFIFQYYREEENGRGNFPPRFSGLQFPNYSSELNVNALELDDSALYLCASSLVTGGSYGYTFGSGTRLTVV.

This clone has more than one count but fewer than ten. CDR3 region: CASSPGHLNYGYTF. The CDR3 DNA reads TGCGCCAGCAGCCCGGGACACCTTAACTATGGCTACACCTTC. The rearrangement uses TRBV4-3 and TRBJ1-2; the D gene is possibly TRBD1 (6 bases). V gave up 4 bases and J gave up 1 base, with 10 bases separating them. The germline gives CDR1 LGHNA, CDR2 YSLEER. The CDR3 is made up of 14 amino acids.

The CDR3 region is CASSLEEGPADTQYF. In DNA form, the CDR3 reads TGCGCCAGCAGCTTGGAGGAGGGCCCCGCAGATACGCAGTATTTT. This chain joins TRBV5-1 and TRBJ2-3; the D gene is possibly TRBD2 (6 bases). Germline CDR1 SGHRS, CDR2 YFSETQ. V dropped 0 bases and J dropped 4 bases, with 12 bases sitting between them. The CDR3 contains 15 residues.

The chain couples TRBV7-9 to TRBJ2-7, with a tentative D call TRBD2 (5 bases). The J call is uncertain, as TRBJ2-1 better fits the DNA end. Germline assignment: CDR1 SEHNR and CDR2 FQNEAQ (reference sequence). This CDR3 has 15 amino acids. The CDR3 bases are TGTGCCAGCAGCCGGGGAGAGGGCCAACACAATGAGCAGTTCTTC. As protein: CASSRGEGQHNEQFF.

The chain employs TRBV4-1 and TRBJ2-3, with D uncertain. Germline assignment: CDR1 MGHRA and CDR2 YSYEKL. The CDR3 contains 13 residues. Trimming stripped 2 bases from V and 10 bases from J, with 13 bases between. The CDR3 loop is CASSQFPVEAQYF. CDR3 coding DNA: TGCGCCAGCAGCCAATTCCCCGTCGAGGCGCAGTATTTT.

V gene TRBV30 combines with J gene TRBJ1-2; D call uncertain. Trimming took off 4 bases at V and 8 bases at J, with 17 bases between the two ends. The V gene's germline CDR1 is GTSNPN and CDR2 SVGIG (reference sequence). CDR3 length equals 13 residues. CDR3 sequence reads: CAWTASGGFGYTF. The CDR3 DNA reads TGTGCCTGGACCGCCTCGGGAGGGTTCGGCTACACCTTC.

The CDR3, as DNA: TGTGCCAGCAGCTTAGCAGGAACTAACTATGGCTACACCTTC. Amino acid sequence: CASSLAGTNYGYTF. The chain carries TRBV11-2 and TRBJ1-2; D gene unclear. From germline, CDR1 is SGHAT and CDR2 FQNNGV. This CDR3 has 14 residues. V lost 1 base and J 0 bases, leaving 6 bases between the germline ends.

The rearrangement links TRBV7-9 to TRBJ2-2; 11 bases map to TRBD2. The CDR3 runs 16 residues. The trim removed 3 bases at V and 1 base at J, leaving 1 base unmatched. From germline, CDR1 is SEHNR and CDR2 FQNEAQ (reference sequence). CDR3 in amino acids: CASSFTSGGNTGELFF. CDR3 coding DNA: TGTGCCAGCAGCTTCACTAGCGGGGGGAACACCGGGGAGCTGTTTTTT. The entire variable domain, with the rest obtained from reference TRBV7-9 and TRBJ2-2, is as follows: DTGVSQNPRHKITKRGQNVTFRCDPISEHNRLYWYRQTLGQGPEFLTYFQNEAQLEKSRLLSDRFSAERPKGSFSTLEIQRTEQGDSAMYLCASSFTSGGNTGELFFGEGSRLTVL.

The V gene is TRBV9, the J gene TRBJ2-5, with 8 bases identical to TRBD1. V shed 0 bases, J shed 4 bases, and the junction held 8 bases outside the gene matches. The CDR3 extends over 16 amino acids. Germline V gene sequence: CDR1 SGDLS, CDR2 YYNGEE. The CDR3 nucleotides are TGTGCCAGCAGCGTAGATGGACAGGGAGGAGCAGAGACCCAGTACTTC. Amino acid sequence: CASSVDGQGGAETQYF. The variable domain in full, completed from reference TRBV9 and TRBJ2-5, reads DSGVTQTPKHLITATGQRVTLRCSPRSGDLSVYWYQQSLDQGLQFLIQYYNGEERAKGNILERFSAQQFPDLHSELNLSSLELGDSALYFCASSVDGQGGAETQYFGPGTRLLVL.

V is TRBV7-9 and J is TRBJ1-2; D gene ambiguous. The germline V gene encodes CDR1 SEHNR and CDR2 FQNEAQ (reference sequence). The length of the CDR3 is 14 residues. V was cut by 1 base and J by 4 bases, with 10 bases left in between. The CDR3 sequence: CASSLEAATYGYTF. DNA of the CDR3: TGTGCCAGCAGCTTAGAAGCGGCGACCTATGGCTACACCTTC.